Each of the 10 T cell receptor beta chains below was sequenced from the same sample in a study of identical twins. TCRdb re-called the 5' RACE reads through MiXCR, storing one row per CDR3 protein. This table has 640,000 or so distinct CDR3 sequences, roughly 6% appearing once. What was sequenced was naive T cells sorted from blood. These receptor sequences come from a man younger than 30 in good health.

This clonotype was counted at least ten times. In nucleotides, the CDR3 is TGTGCCAGCAGTGCCCAGGGGCGTTACACTGAAGCTTTCTTT. Protein sequence: CASSAQGRYTEAFF. J is TRBJ1-1 and V is TRBV6-1, with a tentative D call TRBD1 (6 bases). Germline assignment: CDR1 MNHNS and CDR2 SASEGT. The ends were cut back, 4 bases at V and 3 bases at J, with 12 bases in the middle. The CDR3 has 14 residues.

The chain recombines TRBV4-2 with TRBJ2-6; possibly TRBD1 or TRBD2 for D (5 bases each). The CDR3 sequence is 18 residues long. The V gene lost 4 bases and the J gene lost 0 bases, with 16 bases spanning the gap. CDR1 is LGHNA and CDR2 is YNFKEQ in the germline V gene. In DNA, the CDR3 is TGTGCCAGCAGCCGACCCGGGACGGGGTTCTCTGGGGCCAACGTCCTGACTTTC. Protein product: CASSRPGTGFSGANVLTF.

In this sample, this clonotype turned up many times. V gene TRBV20-1 combines with J gene TRBJ1-5, with TRBD1 as a possible D gene (6 bases). Germline V gene lookup returns CDR1 DFQATT and CDR2 SNEGSKA (reference sequence). Between the trimmed V and J ends, which lost 5 bases and 6 bases, there was a span of 14 bases. The CDR3 has 13 amino acids. CDR3 protein: CSALKTGSQPQHF. CDR3 nucleotide sequence: TGCAGTGCTCTGAAAACAGGGTCTCAGCCCCAGCATTTT.

V gene TRBV3-1 combines with J gene TRBJ2-5; 9 bases align to TRBD1. CDR1 is LGHDT, CDR2 YNNKEL, per germline (reference sequence). The CDR3 extends over 13 amino acids. V trimming: 8 bases; J trimming: 5 bases; junction bases outside the gene matches: 6. The CDR3 DNA reads as TGTGCCAGCCGGGACAGGGAAGGGGAGACCCAGTACTTC. This codes for CASRDREGETQYF.

This clonotype was found many times. J is TRBJ2-1 and V is TRBV6-5; D is undetermined. V dropped 5 bases and J dropped 9 bases, with 8 bases sitting between them. CDR1 and CDR2 from the germline V gene are MNHEY and SVGAGI. The CDR3 has 11 amino acids. CDR3 sequence: CASSTETEQFF. The CDR3 nucleotides read TGTGCCAGCAGTACAGAGACTGAGCAGTTCTTC.

The genes are TRBV6-1 and TRBJ2-1; 14 nucleotides line up with TRBD2. From germline, CDR1 is MNHNS and CDR2 SASEGT. CDR3 size: 19 residues. The trim removed 7 bases at V and 9 bases at J, leaving 20 bases unmatched. This CDR3 reads CASTDLAGTSGSLAAEQFF. DNA of the CDR3: TGTGCCAGCACTGATTTAGCCGGGACTAGCGGGAGTCTGGCCGCTGAGCAGTTCTTC.

This clonotype was seen many times. This chain links TRBV20-1 with TRBJ2-3; 8 bases agree with TRBD2. V was clipped by 1 base and J by 0 bases; unmatched bases: 9. CDR1 is DFQATT and CDR2 is SNEGSKA in the germline V gene (reference sequence). The length of the CDR3 is 17 residues. CDR3 in DNA: TGCAGTGCTAGAGGTTCCTATCGCGGGGGGAGCACAGATACGCAGTATTTT. It translates to CSARGSYRGGSTDTQYF.

This chain connects TRBV15 to TRBJ1-2; D possibly corresponds to TRBD1 (5 bases). In germline, CDR1 is LNHNV, CDR2 YYDKDF (reference sequence). V lost 0 bases, J lost 5 bases, and 10 bases lay in between. The CDR3 extends over 14 amino acids. The CDR3 DNA reads as TGTGCCACCAGCAGAGATGGGGGGACTTATGGCTACACCTTC. Protein sequence: CATSRDGGTYGYTF.

J is TRBJ2-2 and V is TRBV2; 11 nucleotides agree with TRBD2. CDR3 length: 14 amino acids. CDR1 is SNHLY, CDR2 FYNNEI, per germline. The V and J ends lost 10 bases and 4 bases, in that order; junction bases with no gene match: 5. The CDR3 region has the DNA TGTGCCACCCGACTAGCGGGAAGCACCGGGGAGCTGTTTTTT. Amino acid sequence: CATRLAGSTGELFF. The whole variable domain, remainder taken from reference TRBV2 and TRBJ2-2, is EPEVTQTPSHQVTQMGQEVILRCVPISNHLYFYWYRQILGQKVEFLVSFYNNEISEKSEIFDDQFSVERPDGSNFTLKIRSTKLEDSAMYFCATRLAGSTGELFFGEGSRLTVL.

This clonotype came up many times. The chain couples TRBV12-3 or TRBV12-4 to TRBJ2-7; 7 nucleotides match TRBD1. The V and J ends lost 5 bases and 2 bases, in that order; junction bases with no gene match: 9. The CDR3 is 15 residues long. In DNA form, the CDR3 reads TGTGCCAGCAGTCCCTACTCAGGGGGACCCTACGAGCAGTACTTC. Amino acids: CASSPYSGGPYEQYF.